This T cell receptor beta chain was sequenced for a study of identical twins. Germline CDR1 is SGHDT and CDR2 is YYEEEE. CDR3 length: 14 amino acids. With 2 bases removed from V and 4 bases from J, the gap between germline ends came to 12 bases. TCRdb passed the 5' RACE reads through MiXCR, listing each CDR3 protein once. The sample has fewer than 900,000 distinct CDR3 sequences, 21% seen once; the top ten hold over 4%. Separately, the same data were catalogued under a study of T cells expressing NK-cell markers.

The chain has TRBV5-6 and TRBJ2-5, with a weak D call TRBD2 (6 bases). This clonotype originated in a woman aged 18-30 years in good health. Specimen: PBMCs. The CDR3 protein is CASSFPAGRETQYF. CDR3 bases: TGTGCCAGCAGCTTCCCGGCGGGGAGAGAGACCCAGTACTTC.